A selection of T cell receptor beta chains follows, all from one sample in a study of blood T cell repertoires in COVID-19. Using immunoSEQ multiplex PCR, the repertoire was profiled, and TCRdb retains in-frame clones only, with some absent. The sample consists of more than 150,000 clones, roughly 89% of them appearing once. The source material was peripheral blood. Receptors originate from a man in his fifties or sixties with acute or convalescent COVID-19. CDR3s include the opening cysteine and the closing phenylalanine or tryptophan. The D gene is left open where the match is weak. Only part of the rows carry a size: once, few, many, or a class if the clone is expanded.

clone size	V gene	D gene	J gene	CDR3 protein	CDR3 DNA
.	TRBV5-1	.	TRBJ2-3	CATQEGGTDTQYF	TGCGCCACCCAGGAAGGGGGTACAGATACGCAGTATTTT
few	TRBV10-1	.	TRBJ2-2	CASSASIGGELFF	TGCGCCAGCAGTGCGAGTATTGGCGGGGAGCTGTTTTTT
.	TRBV7-3	.	TRBJ1-1	CASSLNGQGTTEAFF	TGTGCCAGCAGCTTAAACGGGCAGGGGACCACTGAAGCTTTCTTT
few	TRBV6-5	.	TRBJ1-3	CASSYDSSGNTIYF	TGTGCCAGCAGTTACGACAGCTCTGGAAACACCATATATTTT
.	TRBV6-5	TRBD1	TRBJ2-7	CASRPGQGTYEQYF	TGTGCCAGCAGACCGGGACAGGGCACCTACGAGCAGTACTTC
.	TRBV7-9	TRBD2	TRBJ2-6	CASSLFGLAGSGANVLTF	TGTGCCAGCAGCTTATTTGGACTAGCGGGATCGGGGGCCAACGTCCTGACTTTC
.	TRBV7-2	TRBD1	TRBJ1-1	CASSLAAAGGSEAFF	TGTGCCAGCAGCTTAGCGGCCGCAGGGGGCTCGGAAGCTTTCTTT
.	TRBV29-1	TRBD2	TRBJ2-3	CSVRGGGATDTQYF	TGCAGCGTTCGGGGCGGGGGGGCGACAGATACGCAGTATTTT
.	TRBV5-4	TRBD2	TRBJ2-2	CASSLVFSGRSGELFF	TGTGCCAGCAGCTTGGTTTTTAGCGGGAGATCCGGGGAGCTGTTTTTT
.	TRBV18	TRBD1	TRBJ1-5	CASSRTGGNQPQHF	TGTGCCAGCTCACGGACAGGGGGCAATCAGCCCCAGCATTTT
.	TRBV28	.	TRBJ1-6	CASSGGTYNSPLHF	TGTGCCAGCAGTGGCGGGACCTATAATTCACCCCTCCACTTT
once	TRBV18	.	TRBJ2-1	CASSPSGFSYNEQFF	TGTGCCAGCTCACCTTCCGGGTTCTCCTACAATGAGCAGTTCTTC
.	TRBV16	.	TRBJ1-5	CASSQSGQGTQPQHF	TGTGCCAGCAGCCAATCGGGGCAGGGGACGCAGCCCCAGCATTTT
.	TRBV7-3	.	TRBJ2-2	CASSLMSGFNTGELFF	TGTGCCAGCAGCTTAATGTCCGGTTTCAACACCGGGGAGCTGTTTTTT
.	TRBV6-5	.	TRBJ1-2	CASRSGQRYGYTF	TGTGCCAGCAGATCAGGACAGCGCTATGGCTACACCTTC
.	TRBV30	.	TRBJ1-6	CAWSHRDRNSPLHF	TGTGCCTGGAGTCACCGGGATCGTAATTCACCCCTCCACTTT
.	TRBV4-2	TRBD2	TRBJ2-3	CASSQGRGLAGVVSDTQYF	TGTGCCAGCAGCCAAGGGAGGGGACTAGCGGGAGTCGTGTCAGATACGCAGTATTTT
.	TRBV28	.	TRBJ1-4	CASSLYRNEKLFF	TGTGCCAGCAGTTTGTACAGGAATGAAAAACTGTTTTTT
.	TRBV5-6	.	TRBJ2-1	CASSLVSVYNEQFF	TGTGCCAGCAGCTTGGTAAGCGTTTACAATGAGCAGTTCTTC
.	TRBV27	.	TRBJ2-2	CASSFFSEGGELFF	TGTGCCAGCAGTTTTTTTAGCGAGGGCGGGGAGCTGTTTTTT